Presented here are 27 T cell receptor beta chains from one specimen sequenced in a study of T cells in Graves' hyperthyroidism and ophthalmopathy. The CDR3 regions of TCR beta were amplified from RNA transcripts. First-round RT-PCR targeting the TCR CDR3 was performed with the HTBI primer set. MiXCR was run by TCRdb on the multiplex PCR reads, yielding one entry per CDR3 protein. The sample consists of about 320,000 distinct CDR3 sequences, over 15% of them appearing once. Sequencing used blood. The receptor source for this set is a man aged 25-45 years with Graves' hyperthyroidism.

This clonotype was found many times. The V gene is TRBV28, the J gene TRBJ1-5; 7 bases match TRBD1. Looked up from germline, CDR1 is MDHEN and CDR2 is SYDVKM. This CDR3 has 19 residues. V shed 5 bases, J shed 2 bases, and the junction held 18 bases outside the gene matches. CDR3 sequence: CASSPHKTGRDFGNQPQHF. The DNA of the CDR3 is TGTGCCAGCAGTCCCCATAAGACAGGGAGGGATTTTGGCAATCAGCCCCAGCATTTT.

The chain has TRBV7-9 and TRBJ2-1; D is ambiguous. This CDR3 is built from 14 residues. Between the trimmed V and J ends, which lost 3 bases and 0 bases, there was a span of 6 bases. Germline V gene lookup returns CDR1 SEHNR and CDR2 FQNEAQ (reference sequence). CDR3 bases: TGTGCCAGCAGCTTTTATCTCTCCTACAATGAGCAGTTCTTC. As protein: CASSFYLSYNEQFF.

The table lists this clonotype with many counts. The J gene is TRBJ2-1, the V gene TRBV10-2; 9 bases are a match to TRBD2. The CDR3 totals 15 residues. The germline CDR1 and CDR2 sequences are WSHSY and SAAADI. The trim removed 7 bases at V and 4 bases at J, leaving 8 bases unmatched. The CDR3 loop is CASTSGGLGYNEQFF. CDR3 in DNA: TGCGCCAGCACCAGCGGGGGGCTAGGGTACAATGAGCAGTTCTTC.

This clonotype was seen repeatedly, ten times or more. The chain links TRBV12-3 or TRBV12-4 to TRBJ2-3; D call uncertain. The CDR3 length is 14 residues. Trimming removed 5 bases at V and 5 bases at J, with 14 bases between. The CDR3: CASSNHPLRDTQYF. The CDR3 region has the DNA TGTGCCAGCAGTAACCACCCCCTTCGAGATACGCAGTATTTT.

At least ten counts were recorded for this clonotype. This chain links TRBV7-2 with TRBJ2-1, with TRBD1 matching 7 bases. CDR1 and CDR2 from the germline V gene are SGHTA and FQGNSA. The ends lost 8 bases at V and 0 bases at J; junction bases unmatched: 10. This CDR3 comprises 16 residues. The CDR3 coding sequence is TGTGCCAGCCTCCCCTCGACAGGGAGCTCCTACAATGAGCAGTTCTTC. Its protein is CASLPSTGSSYNEQFF.

This clonotype showed up many times. The genes are TRBV7-2 and TRBJ2-6, with D possibly TRBD1 on 6 matching bases. V lost 5 bases and J lost 2, with 16 bases in between. The CDR3 sequence is 17 residues long. CDR1 and CDR2 from the germline V gene are SGHTA and FQGNSA. The CDR3 coding sequence is TGTGCCAGCAGCCCCCGTCAGGGGTCCGCTGGGGCCAACGTCCTGACTTTC. As protein: CASSPRQGSAGANVLTF.

V gene TRBV12-3 or TRBV12-4 combines with J gene TRBJ1-2; TRBD1 agrees at 8 bases. The length of the CDR3 is 15 residues. V lost 5 bases and J lost 4; bases outside the gene matches: 9. The CDR3 region is CASSTRTGLTYGYTF. For the CDR3, the DNA is TGTGCCAGCAGTACCAGGACAGGGCTTACCTATGGCTACACCTTC.

In its sample, this clonotype was seen many times. This chain uses TRBV3-1 with TRBJ1-2; unclear D gene. This CDR3 has 12 amino acids. V was trimmed by 2 bases and J by 4 bases, leaving 5 bases between them. Per the germline V gene, CDR1 is LGHDT and CDR2 is YNNKEL (reference sequence). Written as DNA, the CDR3 is TGTGCCAGCAGCCAACAGATCTATGGCTACACCTTC. Translating it yields CASSQQIYGYTF. Based on the CDR3 plus reference TRBV3-1 and TRBJ1-2, the full variable domain is DTAVSQTPKYLVTQMGNDKSIKCEQNLGHDTMYWYKQDSKKFLKIMFSYNNKELIINETVPNRFSPKSPDKAHLNLHINSLELGDSAVYFCASSQQIYGYTFGSGTRLTVV.

V and J are TRBV5-6 and TRBJ2-7; D is tentatively TRBD1 or TRBD2 (5 bases each). Trimming stripped 5 bases from V and 0 bases from J, with 15 bases between. The CDR3 has 15 residues. Per the germline V gene, CDR1 is SGHDT and CDR2 is YYEEEE. CDR3 in DNA: TGTGCCAGCAGACCATCCCGGGACGGCTCCTACGAGCAGTACTTC. Encoded protein: CASRPSRDGSYEQYF.

This clonotype was detected a few times. The chain employs TRBV19 and TRBJ2-6; D uncertain. V shed 3 bases and J shed 1 base, with 4 bases lying between them. The CDR3 is made up of 14 amino acids. CDR1 is LNHDA, CDR2 SQIVND, per germline (reference sequence). The DNA of the CDR3 is TGTGCCAGTAGTATGGGATCTGGGGCCAACGTCCTGACTTTC. It translates to CASSMGSGANVLTF.

This clonotype was recorded many times. The rearrangement links TRBV7-2 to TRBJ2-3; the D is unclear. CDR1 and CDR2 from the germline V gene are SGHTA and FQGNSA. The V gene lost 5 bases and the J gene lost 4 bases, with 13 bases spanning the gap. The CDR3 sequence is 14 residues long. In nucleotides, the CDR3 is TGTGCCAGCAGCGTAGGACCGACGTCAGATACGCAGTATTTT. This translates into CASSVGPTSDTQYF.

This clonotype was counted ten times or more. The chain combines TRBV4-1 with TRBJ1-1, with D unresolved. This CDR3 spans 15 amino acids. Germline loops: CDR1 MGHRA, CDR2 YSYEKL. V gave up 1 base and J gave up 5 bases, with 14 bases separating them. In nucleotides, the CDR3 is TGCGCCAGCAGCCAAGCCGCCTCACTGAGGACTGAAGCTTTCTTT. It codes for CASSQAASLRTEAFF.

The sample holds one count of this clonotype. The chain carries TRBV6-7 and TRBJ1-2; D not certain. TRBV6-7 is filed as an ORF, its function uncertain. The V gene lost 11 bases and the J gene lost 8 bases, with 9 bases spanning the gap. This CDR3 has 9 amino acids. CDR3 coding DNA: TGTGCCGAGTACCAGGGCTACACCTTC. It specifies CAEYQGYTF.

This clonotype was detected many times. The chain uses TRBV12-3 or TRBV12-4 and TRBJ2-3, with D hard to call. CDR3 length: 11 amino acids. V was cut by 7 bases and J by 4 bases, with 6 bases left in between. CDR3: CASNMADTQYF. The DNA of the CDR3 is TGTGCCAGCAACATGGCAGATACGCAGTATTTT.

About this clonotype: No conserved phenylalanine or tryptophan ends this CDR3, so it is likely a read error. The rearrangement uses TRBV18 and TRBJ2-3, with D unresolved. The V end lost 2 bases, the J end lost 3 bases, and 3 bases lay between the germline ends. This CDR3 comprises 12 residues. CDR1 is KGHSH and CDR2 is LQKENI in the germline V gene. CDR3 DNA: TGTGCCAGCTCACCAGCGACAGATACGCAGTATCTT. It encodes CASSPATDTQYL.

The chain recombines TRBV7-9 with TRBJ2-1; D is perhaps TRBD2 (6 bases). The V end was cut by 10 bases, the J end by 3 bases, with 19 bases between. The CDR3 length is 15 residues. Germline lookup yields CDR1 SEHNR and CDR2 FQNEAQ (reference sequence). The CDR3 DNA follows: TGTGCCACGTCGGACTCAGGGAGGAACTACAATGAGCAGTTCTTC. Translation gives CATSDSGRNYNEQFF.

The chain links TRBV29-1 to TRBJ1-5, with a possible D match to TRBD1 (5 bases). V lost 4 bases and J 0 bases, leaving 7 bases between the germline ends. CDR1 and CDR2 from the germline V gene are SQVTM and ANQGSEA. The CDR3 has 13 residues. The CDR3 is CSVVQGSNQPQHF. The CDR3 DNA sequence: TGCAGCGTTGTGCAGGGTAGCAATCAGCCCCAGCATTTT.

The chain is built from TRBV5-5 and TRBJ2-7; D is perhaps TRBD2 (5 bases). The CDR3 sequence is 14 residues long. Germline-derived CDR1 and CDR2 are SGHKS and YYEKEE (reference sequence). V lost 3 bases, J lost 9 bases, and 19 bases lay in between. For the CDR3, the DNA is TGTGCCAGCAGCTGGGGTAGCGCCAATCCTCGGCAGTACTTC. As protein: CASSWGSANPRQYF.

The V and J genes are TRBV3-1 and TRBJ2-7, with a tentative D call TRBD1 (6 bases). CDR3 size: 15 residues. Germline CDR1 reads LGHDT; CDR2 reads YNNKEL (reference sequence). The ends were cut back, 4 bases at V and 2 bases at J, with 15 bases in the middle. The DNA of the CDR3 is TGTGCCAGCAGCCCGTCCTTGGACAGCCCCTACGAGCAGTACTTC. It is translated as CASSPSLDSPYEQYF.

The V gene is TRBV3-1, the J gene TRBJ2-5; TRBD2 agrees at 7 bases. The CDR3 loop spans 17 amino acids. Germline assignment: CDR1 LGHDT and CDR2 YNNKEL (reference sequence). Losses at the gene ends were 0 bases for V and 3 bases for J; bases not matched to a gene: 10. For the CDR3, the DNA is TGTGCCAGCAGCCAAGAGGGGGGACGCGGGGGAAAAGAGACCCAGTACTTC. The encoded protein is CASSQEGGRGGKETQYF.

Details on this clonotype: Being one base from a much bigger clone, this may be a read error. This chain uses TRBV28 with TRBJ2-2; D is unresolved. V shed 4 bases and J shed 7 bases, with 10 bases lying between them. From germline, CDR1 is MDHEN and CDR2 SYDVKM. The CDR3 consists of 13 residues. CDR3 DNA: TGTGCCAGCAGTTCTTCTGATCACGGGGAGCTGTTTTTT. Translation gives CASSSSDHGELFF.

This clonotype was counted ten times or more. The chain couples TRBV11-2 to TRBJ1-4; no clear D. The germline V and J ends were trimmed by 3 bases and 6 bases, with 11 bases remaining between them. Germline values: CDR1 SGHAT, CDR2 FQNNGV. The CDR3 loop spans 14 amino acids. The CDR3 DNA follows: TGTGCCAGCAGCTTCCGCGCCACTGATGAAAAACTGTTTTTT. Encoded protein: CASSFRATDEKLFF.

CDR3 region: CASSSRGWETQYF. The CDR3 nucleotides are TGTGCCAGTAGTAGCCGGGGATGGGAGACCCAGTACTTC. This rearrangement joins TRBV19 to TRBJ2-5, with D possibly being TRBD2 (5 bases). Trimming took off 4 bases at V and 5 bases at J, with 11 bases between the two ends. The CDR3 loop spans 13 amino acids. Germline CDR1 is LNHDA and CDR2 is SQIVND (reference sequence).

This clonotype was picked up a small number of times. V and J are TRBV28 and TRBJ1-3; D ambiguous. The CDR3 is 16 residues long. Trimming stripped 4 bases from V and 0 bases from J, with 13 bases between. The germline V gene encodes CDR1 MDHEN and CDR2 SYDVKM. The CDR3 DNA is TGTGCCAGCAGTTCACTGACACCGAGCTCTGGAAACACCATATATTTT. It encodes CASSSLTPSSGNTIYF.

This clonotype was detected many times. The genes are TRBV5-1 and TRBJ1-1; TRBD1 matches 11 bases. This CDR3 is 14 amino acids long. V shed 0 bases, J shed 8 bases, and the junction held 3 bases outside the gene matches. Germline V lookup: CDR1 SGHRS, CDR2 YFSETQ. CDR3 sequence (DNA): TGCGCCAGCAGCTTGGTGGACAGGGGGCAGGAAGCTTTCTTT. It translates to CASSLVDRGQEAFF. The entire variable domain, with the rest obtained from reference TRBV5-1 and TRBJ1-1, is as follows: KAGVTQTPRYLIKTRGQQVTLSCSPISGHRSVSWYQQTPGQGLQFLFEYFSETQRNKGNFPGRFSGRQFSNSRSEMNVSTLELGDSALYLCASSLVDRGQEAFFGQGTRLTVV.

This clonotype was found a few times. The chain is built from TRBV20-1 and TRBJ2-1; D is uncertain. V was shortened by 6 bases and J by 0 bases, with 18 bases between the two germline ends. The CDR3 is made up of 16 amino acids. Germline CDR1 is DFQATT and CDR2 is SNEGSKA (reference sequence). The CDR3 region has the DNA TGCAGTGCCAAGTCTTTGGGTAGCCGCTCCTACAATGAGCAGTTCTTC. Its translation is CSAKSLGSRSYNEQFF.

The V call is TRBV2, the J call TRBJ2-2; D unclear. Trimming took off 6 bases at V and 4 bases at J, with 12 bases between the two ends. CDR1 SNHLY and CDR2 FYNNEI come from the germline V gene. This CDR3 spans 14 amino acids. The CDR3: CASRASDGTGELFF. As DNA, the CDR3 is TGTGCCAGCAGGGCTTCGGACGGCACCGGGGAGCTGTTTTTT.